Below are 8 T cell receptor beta chains sequenced from a single sample in a study of cytomegalovirus exposure and HLA in healthy donors. The PCR contained 60 Vbeta and 13 Jbeta primers. The method was immunoSEQ multiplex PCR; TCRdb's version includes in-frame clones alone and lacks a portion of them. The sample includes about 190,000 clones, roughly 80% seen only once; the top ten take 3.8%. Sequenced sample: PBMCs. These receptors came from a man aged 50 or older in good health and CMV-seronegative.

The rearrangement uses TRBV19 and TRBJ2-7; perhaps TRBD2 as D (5 bases). Deletions cut 2 bases from V and 3 bases from J, with 17 bases between. The CDR3 runs to 16 residues. Germline-derived CDR1 and CDR2 are LNHDA and SQIVND (reference sequence). This CDR3 is CASSISSRTHYYEQYF. CDR3 nucleotide sequence: TGTGCCAGTAGTATAAGTTCTCGGACTCACTACTACGAGCAGTACTTC.

The rearrangement links TRBV10-3 to TRBJ2-1; 8 nucleotides line up with TRBD2. The CDR3 sequence is 15 residues long. Germline values: CDR1 ENHRY, CDR2 SYGVKD. J gave up 4 bases and V 6 bases, and 8 bases lay outside the gene matches. CDR3 bases: TGTGCCATCAGCCCAGGACTAGCAGAGTACAATGAGCAGTTCTTC. Its translation is CAISPGLAEYNEQFF.

The rearrangement joins TRBV4-1 to TRBJ2-4; the D gene is possibly TRBD1 (5 bases). The germline V gene has CDR1 MGHRA and CDR2 YSYEKL. This CDR3 contains 16 residues. V dropped 0 bases and J dropped 9 bases, with 18 bases sitting between them. Here the CDR3 reads CASSQEEAGIWSIQYF. The CDR3 DNA reads as TGCGCCAGCAGCCAAGAGGAAGCAGGGATATGGAGCATTCAGTACTTC.

The chain is built from TRBV10-3 and TRBJ1-2, with TRBD1 matching over 7 bases. J lost 10 bases, V lost 7 bases, and 12 bases had no gene match. Germline loops: CDR1 ENHRY, CDR2 SYGVKD. The CDR3 is 13 amino acids. CDR3 sequence reads: CAITPGQLDDYTF. The CDR3 nucleotides read TGTGCCATCACCCCGGGACAGTTAGATGACTACACCTTC.

This clone turned up a few times. The CDR3 region has the DNA TGTGCCAGCTCACCAGACCTCGGGGCCCAGCATTTT. It is translated as CASSPDLGAQHF. V and J are TRBV18 and TRBJ1-5, with unresolved D. Trimming took 2 bases from V and 11 from J, leaving 10 bases between them. This CDR3 spans 12 amino acids. Germline V lookup: CDR1 KGHSH, CDR2 LQKENI.

Notes on this clone: Different DNA sequences within this sample yield the same CDR3. This chain connects TRBV19 to TRBJ1-1; no definite D call. Germline V CDR1 and CDR2: LNHDA, SQIVND (reference sequence). The CDR3 totals 12 residues. Trimming removed 6 bases from V and 4 bases from J, with 9 bases in between. This CDR3 is CASRDRGTEAFF. The DNA of the CDR3 is TGTGCCAGTAGGGACCGGGGCACTGAAGCTTTCTTT.

This clone was detected once. This chain connects TRBV12-5 to TRBJ1-5; TRBD1 aligns across 9 bases. This CDR3 contains 17 residues. Per the germline V gene, CDR1 is LGHNT and CDR2 is FRNRAP. V trimming: 3 bases; J trimming: 0 bases; junction bases outside the gene matches: 6. The CDR3 DNA follows: TGTGCTAGTGGTTTAGACAGGGGGGCATATAGCAATCAGCCCCAGCATTTT. It yields the protein CASGLDRGAYSNQPQHF.

The rearrangement uses TRBV6-1 and TRBJ2-7, with D possibly matching TRBD1 (7 bases). V lost 6 bases and J lost 3, with 15 bases in between. The CDR3 runs 14 residues. CDR1 and CDR2 (germline): MNHNS, SASEGT. CDR3 residues: CASSGGTALYEQYF. CDR3 DNA: TGTGCCAGCAGCGGCGGGACAGCGCTCTACGAGCAGTACTTC.